These T cell receptor beta chains were read from a single sample in a study of T cell clones after liver transplantation. This table comes from immunoSEQ multiplex PCR, and its TCRdb copy is limited to in-frame clones, with some not included. Of some 80,000 clones in the sample, roughly 84% were seen once. The sequences come from CD4+ T cells from blood, collected around 50 months after liver transplant. The receptor set was obtained from a human patient who received a liver transplant. Some T cells here may be from the graft donor. Both conserved end residues are part of each CDR3. Fields, in order: clone size, D gene, V gene, J gene, CDR3 DNA, CDR3 protein. A D gene is named only where the DNA matches it firmly. Not every row has a clone size; where given, it reads once, few, many or a size class.

abundance: .; d_gene: .; v_gene: TRBV2; j_gene: TRBJ2-2; CDR3nt: TGTGCCAGCAGTGACAGGGCCGGGGGCACCGGGGAGCTGTTTTTT; CDR3aa: CASSDRAGGTGELFF
abundance: .; d_gene: .; v_gene: TRBV7-3; j_gene: TRBJ2-1; CDR3nt: TGTGCCAGCTCCCGGACCCGGGAGCATGAGCAGTTCTTC; CDR3aa: CASSRTREHEQFF
abundance: few; d_gene: TRBD2; v_gene: TRBV19; j_gene: TRBJ2-7; CDR3nt: TGTGCCAGTACGGCGTCCGGGACTAGGGGGTCCCAGCAGTACTTC; CDR3aa: CASTASGTRGSQQYF
abundance: .; d_gene: .; v_gene: TRBV7-6; j_gene: TRBJ1-1; CDR3nt: TGTGCCAGCAGCAAACAGGCGAACACTGAAGCTTTCTTT; CDR3aa: CASSKQANTEAFF
abundance: once; d_gene: .; v_gene: TRBV7-9; j_gene: TRBJ2-3; CDR3nt: TGTGCCAGCAGCTGGTACGGGGGAGATACGCAGTATTTT; CDR3aa: CASSWYGGDTQYF
abundance: once; d_gene: .; v_gene: TRBV5-1; j_gene: TRBJ1-1; CDR3nt: TGCGCCAGCAGCTCGGAAACAGTCTCGAACACTGAAGCTTTCTTT; CDR3aa: CASSSETVSNTEAFF
abundance: .; d_gene: .; v_gene: TRBV4-3; j_gene: TRBJ2-5; CDR3nt: TGCGCCAGCAGCCAAGATTCAGGCTTCTCAGAGACCCAGTACTTC; CDR3aa: CASSQDSGFSETQYF
abundance: .; d_gene: .; v_gene: TRBV21-1; j_gene: TRBJ1-3; CDR3nt: TGTGCCAGCAGCTCGTGCCCCAGGGGTTCTGGAAACACCATATATTTT; CDR3aa: CASSSCPRGSGNTIYF
abundance: .; d_gene: TRBD1; v_gene: TRBV11-1; j_gene: TRBJ2-5; CDR3nt: TGTGCCAGCAGCTCCCGGGGACAGGCCCAAGAGACCCAGTACTTC; CDR3aa: CASSSRGQAQETQYF
abundance: .; d_gene: TRBD2; v_gene: TRBV4-2; j_gene: TRBJ2-2; CDR3nt: TGTGCCAGCAGCCAAGATCCGAGCGGGGGTTTTAACACCGGGGAGCTGTTTTTT; CDR3aa: CASSQDPSGGFNTGELFF
abundance: .; d_gene: TRBD2; v_gene: TRBV2; j_gene: TRBJ2-7; CDR3nt: TGTGCCAGCAGTGGACTAGCGGGAGGATCCTACGAGCAGTACTTC; CDR3aa: CASSGLAGGSYEQYF
abundance: .; d_gene: TRBD2; v_gene: TRBV19; j_gene: TRBJ2-7; CDR3nt: TGTGCCAGTAGTTCGGGACTAGCGTCCTCCTACGAGCAGTACTTC; CDR3aa: CASSSGLASSYEQYF
abundance: few; d_gene: TRBD1; v_gene: TRBV7-8; j_gene: TRBJ1-5; CDR3nt: TGTGCCAGCAGCTTAGAAAGGAGGAGGACAGGGGGAGTAGGGGGCAATCAGCCCCAGCATTTT; CDR3aa: CASSLERRRTGGVGGNQPQHF
abundance: .; d_gene: .; v_gene: TRBV4-3; j_gene: TRBJ2-2; CDR3nt: TGCGCCAGCAGCCAAGATTCCAGCAGGGTGGTTGCCGGGGAGCTGTTTTTT; CDR3aa: CASSQDSSRVVAGELFF
abundance: .; d_gene: .; v_gene: TRBV7-7; j_gene: TRBJ2-5; CDR3nt: TGTGCCAGCAGCGGACCGGGGTTCCAGGAGACCCAGTACTTC; CDR3aa: CASSGPGFQETQYF
abundance: .; d_gene: .; v_gene: TRBV2; j_gene: TRBJ2-7; CDR3nt: TGTGCCAGCAGTGGTCTACAACAGGGTTCCGTGCAGTACTTC; CDR3aa: CASSGLQQGSVQYF
abundance: .; d_gene: .; v_gene: TRBV11-3; j_gene: TRBJ2-2; CDR3nt: TGTGCCAGCAGCCAATCAAGGAACACCGGGGAGCTGTTTTTT; CDR3aa: CASSQSRNTGELFF
abundance: .; d_gene: .; v_gene: TRBV6-1; j_gene: TRBJ1-4; CDR3nt: TGTGCCAGCAGTCTACAGAAGACCAATGAAAAACTGTTTTTT; CDR3aa: CASSLQKTNEKLFF
abundance: few; d_gene: TRBD1; v_gene: TRBV5-4; j_gene: TRBJ2-3; CDR3nt: TGTGCCAGCAGCTCGGGACAGGGGGCATTGGATACGCAGTATTTT; CDR3aa: CASSSGQGALDTQYF
abundance: .; d_gene: TRBD1; v_gene: TRBV7-6; j_gene: TRBJ1-3; CDR3nt: TGTGCCAGCAGCTTAGGACAGGGTGCTGGAAACACCATATATTTT; CDR3aa: CASSLGQGAGNTIYF
abundance: .; d_gene: .; v_gene: TRBV7-3; j_gene: TRBJ2-6; CDR3nt: TGTGCCAGCAGCTTACCCTGGCGGTCAGGCCAGTACCCTGGGGCCAACGTCCTGACTTTC; CDR3aa: CASSLPWRSGQYPGANVLTF
abundance: few; d_gene: .; v_gene: TRBV5-1; j_gene: TRBJ1-2; CDR3nt: TGCGCCAGCAGCCGGGGGGACGCAGACTATGGCTACACCTTC; CDR3aa: CASSRGDADYGYTF
abundance: once; d_gene: TRBD1; v_gene: TRBV6-6; j_gene: TRBJ1-1; CDR3nt: TGTGCCAGCAGTTACCAGGGACAGTTGAACACTGAAGCTTTCTTT; CDR3aa: CASSYQGQLNTEAFF
abundance: .; d_gene: .; v_gene: TRBV27; j_gene: TRBJ2-3; CDR3nt: TGTGCCAGCAGTTTTTACTCGGGCACAGATACGCAGTATTTT; CDR3aa: CASSFYSGTDTQYF
abundance: .; d_gene: .; v_gene: TRBV5-1; j_gene: TRBJ1-3; CDR3nt: TGCGCCACCAAAGAAGACAGTCACATCAACACCATATATTTT; CDR3aa: CATKEDSHINTIYF
abundance: .; d_gene: .; v_gene: TRBV6-5; j_gene: TRBJ1-5; CDR3nt: TGTGCCAGCAGTTTGGACAACAATCAGCCCCAGCATTTT; CDR3aa: CASSLDNNQPQHF
abundance: few; d_gene: .; v_gene: TRBV2; j_gene: TRBJ2-2; CDR3nt: TGTGCCAGCAGTGATCCAGGCGCCGGGGAGCTGTTTTTT; CDR3aa: CASSDPGAGELFF
abundance: .; d_gene: .; v_gene: TRBV19; j_gene: TRBJ2-1; CDR3nt: TGTGCCAGTAGCCGGGACGGGTCGAGATGGGTTAGCTCCTACAATGAGCAGTTCTTC; CDR3aa: CASSRDGSRWVSSYNEQFF
abundance: few; d_gene: .; v_gene: TRBV7-2; j_gene: TRBJ2-7; CDR3nt: TGTGCCAGCAGCTTACCTCGGAGAGGGGAAGGCGAGCAGTACTTC; CDR3aa: CASSLPRRGEGEQYF
abundance: .; d_gene: .; v_gene: TRBV7-2; j_gene: TRBJ2-7; CDR3nt: TGTGCCAGCAGCTTAGTGTTCGAGCAGTACTTC; CDR3aa: CASSLVFEQYF
abundance: .; d_gene: TRBD1; v_gene: TRBV2; j_gene: TRBJ1-2; CDR3nt: TGTGCCAGCAGTACCATGGACAGGGGGACCTATGGCTACACCTTC; CDR3aa: CASSTMDRGTYGYTF
abundance: .; d_gene: .; v_gene: TRBV9; j_gene: TRBJ1-1; CDR3nt: TGTGCCAGCAGCGTTGCACCCATGAGGGGCACTGAAGCTTTCTTT; CDR3aa: CASSVAPMRGTEAFF
abundance: .; d_gene: .; v_gene: TRBV28; j_gene: TRBJ1-2; CDR3nt: TGTGCCAGCAGTCCTAGCCATTCCGGGGGGTATGGCTACACCTTC; CDR3aa: CASSPSHSGGYGYTF
abundance: .; d_gene: .; v_gene: TRBV5-1; j_gene: TRBJ2-3; CDR3nt: TGCGCCAGCAGCTTTAGGCCAGGGGCAACAGATACGCAGTATTTT; CDR3aa: CASSFRPGATDTQYF
abundance: .; d_gene: .; v_gene: TRBV19; j_gene: TRBJ1-1; CDR3nt: TGTGCCAGTATGGTGGGGCTTAAGAACACTGAAGCTTTCTTT; CDR3aa: CASMVGLKNTEAFF
abundance: .; d_gene: .; v_gene: TRBV30; j_gene: TRBJ2-1; CDR3nt: TGTGCTTGGGACCGAGGGTCATACAATGAGCAGTTCTTC; CDR3aa: CAWDRGSYNEQFF
abundance: .; d_gene: TRBD1; v_gene: TRBV2; j_gene: TRBJ2-7; CDR3nt: TGTGCCAGCACCCAGGACAGGGTCTGGGAGCAGTACTTC; CDR3aa: CASTQDRVWEQYF
abundance: .; d_gene: .; v_gene: TRBV9; j_gene: TRBJ1-4; CDR3nt: TGTGCCAGCAGCCCCACGATTGCAACTAATGAAAAACTGTTTTTT; CDR3aa: CASSPTIATNEKLFF
abundance: .; d_gene: .; v_gene: TRBV9; j_gene: TRBJ2-2; CDR3nt: TGTGCCAGCAGCCTGGCGGGGTTGGGAGGCACCGGGGAGCTGTTTTTT; CDR3aa: CASSLAGLGGTGELFF
abundance: .; d_gene: TRBD1; v_gene: TRBV11-2; j_gene: TRBJ2-1; CDR3nt: TGTGCCAGCAGCTTGACCGGGACAGGGGCGTATGAGCAGTTCTTC; CDR3aa: CASSLTGTGAYEQFF
abundance: few; d_gene: .; v_gene: TRBV28; j_gene: TRBJ2-7; CDR3nt: TGTGCCAGCAGTAATCCGGGGACGGACACCTACGAGCAGTACTTC; CDR3aa: CASSNPGTDTYEQYF
abundance: .; d_gene: TRBD1; v_gene: TRBV2; j_gene: TRBJ2-3; CDR3nt: TGTGCCAGTAACAGGGGCCTAATAAGCACAGATACGCAGTATTTT; CDR3aa: CASNRGLISTDTQYF
abundance: once; d_gene: .; v_gene: TRBV10-1; j_gene: TRBJ2-7; CDR3nt: TGCGCCAGCAGTGCCTGGCCTCGGGGGATCTACGAGCAGTACTTC; CDR3aa: CASSAWPRGIYEQYF
abundance: .; d_gene: .; v_gene: TRBV9; j_gene: TRBJ2-5; CDR3nt: TGTGCCAGCAGCGTAGACGGCAGGGCCCAGCAAGAGACCCAGTACTTC; CDR3aa: CASSVDGRAQQETQYF
abundance: .; d_gene: .; v_gene: TRBV7-2; j_gene: TRBJ1-4; CDR3nt: TGTGCCAGCAGCCCAACCCCGGCTAATGAAAAACTGTTTTTT; CDR3aa: CASSPTPANEKLFF
abundance: .; d_gene: .; v_gene: TRBV19; j_gene: TRBJ1-2; CDR3nt: TGTGCCAGTAGTATCTCAGGGGATGGGTATGGCTACACCTTC; CDR3aa: CASSISGDGYGYTF
abundance: .; d_gene: .; v_gene: TRBV14; j_gene: TRBJ2-6; CDR3nt: TGTGCCAGCAGCGACCCAGGCGCTGGGGCCAACGTCCTGACTTTC; CDR3aa: CASSDPGAGANVLTF
abundance: few; d_gene: .; v_gene: TRBV19; j_gene: TRBJ1-4; CDR3nt: TGTGCCAGTAGTATTTACCTGGACGAAAAACTGTTTTTT; CDR3aa: CASSIYLDEKLFF